Listed below are T cell receptor beta chains from one sample, sequenced in a study of cytomegalovirus exposure and HLA in healthy donors. Data came from immunoSEQ multiplex PCR; TCRdb stores just in-frame clones and leaves some out. The repertoire holds about 180,000 clones, with roughly three quarters as singletons. The sequenced sample consisted of PBMCs. Every receptor here comes from a male donor in good health and CMV-seronegative. Each CDR3 is given with its conserved first and last residue. D genes are given only for firm matches. Clone size appears in some rows only: once, few, many, or a class for an expanded clone.

-	TRBV5-5	TRBJ1-5	-	CASSLDSSQPQHF	TGTGCCAGCAGCCTCGACAGTAGTCAGCCCCAGCATTTT
-	TRBV2	TRBJ1-1	TRBD1	CASTGGRNTEAFF	TGTGCCAGTACAGGGGGCCGGAACACTGAAGCTTTCTTT
-	TRBV28	TRBJ2-7	-	CASSLGGPVVYEQYF	TGTGCCAGCAGTTTGGGGGGGCCCGTAGTGTACGAGCAGTACTTC
-	TRBV6-1	TRBJ2-1	TRBD2	CASRLAGADEQFF	TGTGCCAGCAGGCTAGCGGGAGCCGATGAGCAGTTCTTC
-	TRBV7-3	TRBJ2-2	-	CASSRANTGELFF	TGTGCCAGCAGCCGAGCGAACACCGGGGAGCTGTTTTTT
once	TRBV28	TRBJ2-1	TRBD2	CASSLAGANYNEQFF	TGTGCCAGCAGCCTAGCGGGGGCTAACTACAATGAGCAGTTCTTC
-	TRBV28	TRBJ2-1	TRBD1	CASSQGQSYNEQFF	TGTGCCAGCAGTCAGGGACAGAGCTACAATGAGCAGTTCTTC
-	TRBV10-3	TRBJ2-1	-	CAIRGQGSEQFF	TGTGCCATCAGGGGGCAGGGGAGCGAACAGTTCTTC
-	TRBV19	TRBJ1-5	-	CASSIGSRGNRPQHF	TGTGCCAGTAGTATTGGGAGCAGGGGCAATCGGCCCCAGCATTTT
-	TRBV2	TRBJ2-2	-	CASIREGENTGELFF	TGTGCCAGCATACGTGAGGGCGAGAACACCGGGGAGCTGTTTTTT
-	TRBV9	TRBJ1-3	-	CASSEQPGPSGNTIYF	TGTGCCAGCAGCGAACAACCAGGCCCGTCTGGAAACACCATATATTTT